Listed below are T cell receptor beta chains from one sample, sequenced in a study of T cells expressing NK-cell markers. After re-calling the 5' RACE reads, TCRdb lists one entry per CDR3 protein, DNA absent. This sample's table reports some 450,000 distinct CDR3 sequences. What was sequenced was blood T cells: a sorted CD56 or NKG2C T cell subset, CD4+ or CD8+ T cells, or bulk PBMC T cells (not recorded which). The source is a woman between 18 and 75 years old in good health. CDR3s include the opening cysteine and the closing phenylalanine or tryptophan.

V	J	CDR3
TRBV7-7	TRBJ2-1	CASSLGVSGPYNEQFF
TRBV11-2	TRBJ2-5	CASSLEMGGSGVQETQYF
TRBV2	TRBJ2-5	CAKSDLARETQYF
TRBV20-1	TRBJ2-3	CSARPGGTDTQYF
TRBV7-9	TRBJ1-2	CASSSDPTYGYTF
TRBV5-1	TRBJ2-7	CASSLVVAGANEQYF
TRBV3-1	TRBJ2-7	CASSWEYEQYF
TRBV20-1	TRBJ1-2	CSARQTGVGYGYTF
TRBV5-1	TRBJ2-3	CASNTDPEAPLTDTQYF
TRBV20-1	TRBJ1-1	CSAYQGAEAFF
TRBV15	TRBJ2-7	CATSTGEAYEQYF
TRBV20-1	TRBJ2-7	CSAPGASSGYEQYF
TRBV4-2	TRBJ2-7	CASSQDPWTSGSLTSYEQYF
TRBV20-1	TRBJ2-7	CSARDLGGSFSYEQYF
TRBV15	TRBJ1-1	CATSRDGTEAFF
TRBV5-1	TRBJ1-5	CASSLDGLGQPQHF
TRBV12-3/TRBV12-4	TRBJ2-3	CASRVGLSGIGTDTQYF
TRBV12-3/TRBV12-4	TRBJ1-5	CASSLVSNQPQHF
TRBV20-1	TRBJ2-1	CSARDHRQGGSWDNEQFF
TRBV3-1	TRBJ1-5	CASSQEGSNQPQHF
TRBV3-1	TRBJ2-1	CASSQAGLAVNEQFF
TRBV20-1	TRBJ2-7	CSAGGQGDEQYF
TRBV5-4	TRBJ2-1	CASRIGGTSYNEQFF
TRBV5-1	TRBJ2-7	CASSRVGEVYEQYF
TRBV10-3	TRBJ2-7	CAISAGGDYEQYF
TRBV20-1	TRBJ1-1	CSARAIPRGEAFF
TRBV15	TRBJ1-6	CATSRDMGSPLHF
TRBV20-1	TRBJ1-6	CSAREISRTGLKPLHF
TRBV27	TRBJ1-3	CASSLQGPFTLSGNTIYF
TRBV6-2/TRBV6-3	TRBJ2-1	CASSYANEQFF
TRBV7-2	TRBJ2-1	CASSFQASSYNEQFF
TRBV6-6	TRBJ2-1	CTSGGLYNEQFF
TRBV28	TRBJ2-3	CASSMTGPSADTQYF
TRBV4-2	TRBJ1-4	CASSLEGLRGEKLFF
TRBV6-1	TRBJ2-7	CASSQGLAAYEQYF
TRBV20-1	TRBJ1-5	CSARDRERLYSNQPQHF
TRBV6-2/TRBV6-3	TRBJ2-3	CASSASPPGTDTQYF
TRBV7-2	TRBJ2-7	CASSHWVAASYEQYF
TRBV12-5	TRBJ2-3	CASGLVGLLRDKGTDTQYF
TRBV9	TRBJ2-5	CASSRTSGAWETQYF
TRBV12-3/TRBV12-4	TRBJ2-6	CASSQGSGANVLTF
TRBV20-1	TRBJ2-3	CSARDPAGPGTQYF
TRBV7-3	TRBJ1-1	CASSLSGGHEAFF
TRBV29-1	TRBJ2-5	CSVQIGAQETQYF
TRBV7-2	TRBJ2-7	CASSLLLTVSEQYF
TRBV6-6	TRBJ1-2	CASGITYGYTF
TRBV12-3/TRBV12-4	TRBJ2-1	CASRPGLLDNEQFF
TRBV4-3	TRBJ2-1	CASSQDRPSSGRARNEQFF
TRBV12-3/TRBV12-4	TRBJ1-2	CASSLAGPGALNYGYTF
TRBV7-2	TRBJ1-1	CASSFRGATEAFF
TRBV20-1	TRBJ1-5	CSARDANRGSNQPQHF
TRBV25-1	TRBJ2-1	CASSDPSSYNEQFF
TRBV7-9	TRBJ1-1	CASSQRPGGHTEAFF
TRBV9	TRBJ2-7	CASSFSGVADYYEQYF
TRBV12-3/TRBV12-4	TRBJ1-1	CASSLEVTWDRVGNTEAFF
TRBV19	TRBJ1-4	CASSLTTNEKLFF
TRBV7-9	TRBJ1-1	CASSSVSEAFF
TRBV27	TRBJ2-1	CASSSTRLAGSVSEQFF
TRBV9	TRBJ2-2	CASSPTRLAVTGELFF